The clone carrying this TCR beta chain has just a few counts. Primed by a sample-barcoded 5' primer and a J-beta primer mix, a second PCR proceeded for about 6 to 12 cycles. TCRdb itself ran the 5' RACE reads through MiXCR, one entry per CDR3 protein. The sample has 550,000 to 600,000 distinct CDR3 sequences, 25% to 30% seen once. This sample is part of a study of blood T cells in healthy people across ages. The germline gives CDR1 SGHDN, CDR2 FVKESK. The V end was cut by 1 base, the J end by 2 bases, with 11 bases between. This CDR3 region has 16 residues. The source material was blood. This receptor was taken from a woman between 65 and 79 years old in good health. The V gene is TRBV14, the J gene TRBJ1-4; D gene ambiguous. The CDR3 loop is CASSQALGSTNEKLFF. The CDR3 DNA is TGTGCCAGCAGCCAAGCCCTCGGGTCTACTAATGAAAAACTGTTTTTT.